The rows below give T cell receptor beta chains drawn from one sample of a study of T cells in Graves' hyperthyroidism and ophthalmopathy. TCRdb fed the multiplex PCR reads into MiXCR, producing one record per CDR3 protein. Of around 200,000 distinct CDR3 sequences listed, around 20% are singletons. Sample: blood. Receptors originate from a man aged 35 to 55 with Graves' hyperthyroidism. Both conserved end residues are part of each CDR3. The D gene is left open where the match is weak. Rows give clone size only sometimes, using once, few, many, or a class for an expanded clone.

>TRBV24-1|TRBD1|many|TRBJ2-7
CATSDFGTGGSGEQYF
TGTGCCACCAGTGATTTCGGGACAGGGGGCTCAGGCGAGCAGTACTTC
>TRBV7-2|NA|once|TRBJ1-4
CASSLVAGGNEKLVF
NA
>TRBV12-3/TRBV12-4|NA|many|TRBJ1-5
CASSLNSGQPQHF
TGTGCCAGCAGTTTGAACAGCGGACAGCCCCAGCATTTT
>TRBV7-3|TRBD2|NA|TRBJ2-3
CASSRLAGDRTDTQYF
TGTGCCAGCAGCCGACTAGCGGGGGACCGCACAGATACGCAGTATTTT
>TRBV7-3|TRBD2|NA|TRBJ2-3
CASSLGGGLDTQYF
TGTGCCAGCAGCTTGGGCGGGGGGTTAGATACGCAGTATTTT
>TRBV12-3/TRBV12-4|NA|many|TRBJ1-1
CASSSGGRGNTEAFF
TGTGCCAGCAGCTCCGGGGGGCGCGGGAACACTGAAGCTTTCTTT
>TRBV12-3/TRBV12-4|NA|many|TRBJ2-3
CASRAPMIAVRTDTQYF
TGTGCCAGCAGGGCACCCATGATAGCGGTTCGCACAGATACGCAGTATTTT
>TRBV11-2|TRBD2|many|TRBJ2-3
CASSLVTSGTDTQYF
TGTGCCAGCAGCTTAGTGACTAGCGGAACAGATACGCAGTATTTT
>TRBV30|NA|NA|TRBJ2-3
CAWNHGGRTDTQYF
TGTGCCTGGAACCACGGGGGCAGGACAGATACGCAGTATTTT
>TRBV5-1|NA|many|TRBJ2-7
CASTYLGGAYEQYF
TGCGCCAGCACTTACCTCGGTGGAGCCTACGAGCAGTACTTC
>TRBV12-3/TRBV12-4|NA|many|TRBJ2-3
CASSFSGQQQYF
TGTGCCAGCAGTTTTTCGGGGCAGCAGCAGTATTTT
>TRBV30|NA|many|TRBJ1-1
CAWSGDAQAFF
TGTGCCTGGAGTGGGGACGCCCAAGCTTTCTTT
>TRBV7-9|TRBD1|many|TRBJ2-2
CASSLRTGYTGELFF
TGTGCCAGCAGCCTCCGGACAGGGTACACCGGGGAGCTGTTTTTT
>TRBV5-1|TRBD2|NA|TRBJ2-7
CASSLSREADEQYF
TGCGCCAGCAGCTTGTCCCGGGAGGCGGACGAGCAGTACTTC
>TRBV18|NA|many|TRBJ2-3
CASSPELGTDTQYF
TGTGCCAGCTCACCAGAGCTGGGCACAGATACGCAGTATTTT
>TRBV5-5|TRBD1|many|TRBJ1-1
CASSKHPDRDTEAFF
TGTGCCAGCAGCAAACACCCGGACAGGGACACTGAAGCTTTCTTT
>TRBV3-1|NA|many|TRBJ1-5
CASSPRGDGNQPQHF
TGTGCCAGCAGCCCTCGTGGAGACGGGAATCAGCCCCAGCATTTT
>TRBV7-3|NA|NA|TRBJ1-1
CASSLSGVAEAFF
TGTGCCAGCAGCCTCAGCGGGGTAGCCGAAGCTTTCTTT
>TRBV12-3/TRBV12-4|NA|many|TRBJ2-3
CASSGGQDYTDTQYF
TGTGCCAGCAGTGGGGGACAAGACTACACAGATACGCAGTATTTT
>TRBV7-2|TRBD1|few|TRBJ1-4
CASSLGGDRGKKLFF
TGTGCCAGCAGCTTAGGGGGGGACAGGGGTAAAAAACTGTTTTTT
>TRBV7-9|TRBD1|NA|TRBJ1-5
CASSTRTGFNQPQHF
TGTGCCAGCAGCACCCGGACAGGGTTCAATCAGCCCCAGCATTTT
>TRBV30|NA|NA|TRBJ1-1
CAWNRNLNTEAFF
TGTGCCTGGAATAGGAACCTGAACACTGAAGCTTTCTTT
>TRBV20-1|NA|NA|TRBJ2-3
CSASLPRVPTDTQYF
TGCAGTGCTAGCCTACCACGCGTTCCGACAGATACGCAGTATTTT
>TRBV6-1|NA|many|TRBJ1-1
CASRVGQGITEAFF
TGTGCCAGCAGGGTTGGGCAGGGAATCACTGAAGCTTTCTTT
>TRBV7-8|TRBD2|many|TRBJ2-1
CASSLAQATSGGEQFF
TGTGCCAGCAGCCTCGCCCAAGCGACTAGCGGGGGTGAGCAGTTCTTC
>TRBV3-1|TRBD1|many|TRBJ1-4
CASSRPGTEAEKLFF
TGTGCCAGCAGCCGACCCGGGACAGAGGCTGAAAAACTGTTTTTT
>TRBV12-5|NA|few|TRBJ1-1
CASGLGGERNTEAFF
TGTGCTAGTGGTTTGGGAGGGGAAAGGAACACTGAAGCTTTCTTT
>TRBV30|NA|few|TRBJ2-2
CAWTDSNTGELFF
TGTGCCTGGACCGACAGCAACACCGGGGAGCTGTTTTTT
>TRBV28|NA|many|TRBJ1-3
CASSFYGSGGGNTIYF
TGTGCCAGCAGTTTTTATGGCTCCGGTGGGGGAAACACCATATATTTT
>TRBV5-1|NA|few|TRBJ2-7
CASSLAFGASSYEQYF
TGCGCCAGCAGCTTGGCCTTTGGGGCGAGCTCCTACGAGCAGTACTTC
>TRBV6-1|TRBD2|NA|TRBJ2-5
CAGHSGGFGETQYF
TGTGCCGGACATAGCGGGGGGTTCGGAGAGACCCAGTACTTC
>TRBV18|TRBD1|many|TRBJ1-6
CASSPTGFDSPLHF
TGTGCCAGCTCACCGACAGGGTTCGATTCACCCCTCCACTTT
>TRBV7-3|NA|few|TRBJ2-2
CASSIGPNTGELFF
TGTGCCAGCAGCATTGGACCTAACACCGGGGAGCTGTTTTTT
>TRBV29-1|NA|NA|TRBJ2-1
CSVTYGGMRNEQFF
TGCAGCGTTACCTACGGAGGGATGCGGAATGAGCAGTTCTTC
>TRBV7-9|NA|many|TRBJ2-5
CASSTDSKETQYF
TGTGCCAGCAGCACCGACAGTAAAGAGACCCAGTACTTC
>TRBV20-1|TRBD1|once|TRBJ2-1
CSACPTGGGDNEQFF
TGCAGTGCATGCCCCACAGGGGGTGGGGACAATGAGCAGTTCTTC
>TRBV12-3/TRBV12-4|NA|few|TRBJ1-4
CASSLEGAAGEKLFF
TGTGCCAGCAGTTTAGAAGGGGCTGCAGGTGAAAAACTGTTTTTT
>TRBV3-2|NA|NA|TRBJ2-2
CASRFWTGSFTGELFF
TGTGCCAGCAGGTTCTGGACAGGCTCGTTCACCGGGGAGCTGTTTTTT
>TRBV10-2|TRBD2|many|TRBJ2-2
CASSVLAGGLSGELFF
TGCGCCAGCAGTGTGCTAGCGGGGGGATTGAGCGGGGAGCTGTTTTTT
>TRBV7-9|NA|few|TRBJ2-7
CASSSEDGPDEQYF
TGTGCCAGCAGTTCCGAGGACGGACCCGACGAGCAGTACTTC
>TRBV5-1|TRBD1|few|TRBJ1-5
CASSLTGGVNQPQHF
TGCGCCAGCAGCTTGACAGGGGGAGTCAATCAGCCCCAGCATTTT
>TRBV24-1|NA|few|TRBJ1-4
CATTQGTEEKLFF
TGTGCCACCACCCAGGGGACGGAGGAAAAACTGTTTTTT
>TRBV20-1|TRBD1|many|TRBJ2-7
CSAGQGGSYEQYF
TGCAGTGCGGGACAGGGGGGCTCCTACGAGCAGTACTTC
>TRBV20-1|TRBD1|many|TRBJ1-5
CSAWDRENQPQHF
TGCAGTGCCTGGGACAGGGAGAATCAGCCCCAGCATTTT
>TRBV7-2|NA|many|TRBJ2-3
CASSSGLPDTQYF
TGTGCCAGCAGCTCCGGCTTACCAGATACGCAGTATTTT
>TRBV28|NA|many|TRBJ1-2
CASSFPEGAYYGYTF
TGTGCCAGCAGTTTTCCCGAGGGCGCATACTATGGCTACACCTTC
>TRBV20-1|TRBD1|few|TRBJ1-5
CSAVSPGQRDQPQHF
TGCAGTGCTGTATCCCCGGGACAGCGAGATCAGCCCCAGCATTTT
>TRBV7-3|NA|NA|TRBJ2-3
CASSSGSLPSTQYF
TGTGCCAGCAGCTCCGGGTCCCTGCCCAGTACGCAGTATTTT
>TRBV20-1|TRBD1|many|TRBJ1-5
CSARAGTGSNQPQHF
TGCAGTGCTAGAGCCGGGACAGGGAGCAATCAGCCCCAGCATTTT
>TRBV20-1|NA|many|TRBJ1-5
CSARDAGVRSNQPQHF
TGCAGTGCTAGAGATGCGGGGGTGCGTAGCAATCAGCCCCAGCATTTT
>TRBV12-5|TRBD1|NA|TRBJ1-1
CASAQAGGLEAFF
TGTGCTAGTGCCCAGGCAGGGGGGCTTGAAGCTTTCTTT
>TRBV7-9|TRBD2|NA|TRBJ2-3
CASTTLGGGDTQYF
TGTGCCAGCACCACCTTGGGGGGGGGAGATACGCAGTATTTT
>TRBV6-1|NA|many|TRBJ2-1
CASKPGKSINNEQFF
TGTGCCAGCAAACCCGGGAAGAGCATCAACAATGAGCAGTTCTTC
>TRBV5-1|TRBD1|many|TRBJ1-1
CASSLAGGNTEAFF
TGCGCCAGCAGCTTGGCAGGGGGCAACACTGAAGCTTTCTTT
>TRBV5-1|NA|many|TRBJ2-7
CASSLYAGAYEQYF
TGCGCCAGCAGCTTGTATGCAGGGGCTTACGAGCAGTACTTC
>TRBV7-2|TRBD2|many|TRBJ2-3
CASSLRAGGSTDTQYF
TGTGCCAGCAGTCTGAGAGCGGGGGGCAGCACAGATACGCAGTATTTT
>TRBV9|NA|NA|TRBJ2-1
CASSVAPEAYNEQFF
TGTGCCAGCAGCGTAGCACCGGAGGCCTACAATGAGCAGTTCTTC
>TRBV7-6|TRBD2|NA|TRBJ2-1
CASSLASGRALNEQFF
TGTGCCAGCAGCTTGGCTAGCGGGAGGGCCCTCAATGAGCAGTTCTTC
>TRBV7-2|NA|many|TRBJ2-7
CASSLLLRQYF
TGTGCCAGCAGCTTATTGCTACGGCAGTACTTC